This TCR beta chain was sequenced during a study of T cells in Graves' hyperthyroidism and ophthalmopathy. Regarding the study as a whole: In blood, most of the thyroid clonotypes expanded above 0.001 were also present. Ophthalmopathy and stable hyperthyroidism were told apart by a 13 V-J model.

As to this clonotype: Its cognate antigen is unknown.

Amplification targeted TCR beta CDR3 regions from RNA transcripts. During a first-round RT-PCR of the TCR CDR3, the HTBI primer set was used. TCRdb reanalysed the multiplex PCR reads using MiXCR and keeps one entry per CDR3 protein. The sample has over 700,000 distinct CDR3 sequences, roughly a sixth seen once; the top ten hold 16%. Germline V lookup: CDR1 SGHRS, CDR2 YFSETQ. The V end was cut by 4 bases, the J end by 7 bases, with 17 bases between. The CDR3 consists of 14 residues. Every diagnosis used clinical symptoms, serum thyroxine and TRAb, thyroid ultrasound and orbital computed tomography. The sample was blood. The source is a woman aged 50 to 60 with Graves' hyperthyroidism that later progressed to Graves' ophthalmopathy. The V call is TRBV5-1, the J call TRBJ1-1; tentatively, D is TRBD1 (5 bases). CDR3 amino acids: CASSDGKTQGEAFF. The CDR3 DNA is TGCGCCAGCAGCGATGGGAAGACCCAGGGTGAAGCTTTCTTT.